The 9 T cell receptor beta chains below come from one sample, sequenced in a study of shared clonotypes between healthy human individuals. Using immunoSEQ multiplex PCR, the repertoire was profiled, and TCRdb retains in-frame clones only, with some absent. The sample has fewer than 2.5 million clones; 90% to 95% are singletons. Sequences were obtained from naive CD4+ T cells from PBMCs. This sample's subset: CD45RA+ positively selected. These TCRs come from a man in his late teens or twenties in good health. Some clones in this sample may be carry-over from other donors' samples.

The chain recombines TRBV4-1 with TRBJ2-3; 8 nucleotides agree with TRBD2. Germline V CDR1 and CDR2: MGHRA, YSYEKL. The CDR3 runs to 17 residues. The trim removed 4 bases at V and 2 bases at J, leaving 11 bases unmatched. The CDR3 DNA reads TGCGCCAGCAGCCTAGATAGCACTAGCGGACACACAGATACGCAGTATTTT. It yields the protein CASSLDSTSGHTDTQYF.

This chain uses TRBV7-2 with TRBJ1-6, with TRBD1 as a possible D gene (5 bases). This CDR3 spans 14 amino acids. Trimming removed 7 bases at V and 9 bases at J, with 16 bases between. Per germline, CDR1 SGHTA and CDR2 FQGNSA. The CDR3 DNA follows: TGTGCCAGCACCAATCCCAGGGAGGGTTCACCCCTCCACTTT. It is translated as CASTNPREGSPLHF.

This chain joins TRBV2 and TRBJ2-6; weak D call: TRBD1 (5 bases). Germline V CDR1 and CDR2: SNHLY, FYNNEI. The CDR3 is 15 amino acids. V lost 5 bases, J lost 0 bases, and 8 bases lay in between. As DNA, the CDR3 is TGTGCCAGCAGTCAGGGTAGCTCTGGGGCCAACGTCCTGACTTTC. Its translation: CASSQGSSGANVLTF.

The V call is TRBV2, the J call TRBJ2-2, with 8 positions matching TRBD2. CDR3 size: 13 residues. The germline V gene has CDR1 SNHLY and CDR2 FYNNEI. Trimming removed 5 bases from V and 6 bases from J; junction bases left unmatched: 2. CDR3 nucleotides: TGTGCCAGCAGTACTAGCGGCGCCGGGGAGCTGTTTTTT. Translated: CASSTSGAGELFF.

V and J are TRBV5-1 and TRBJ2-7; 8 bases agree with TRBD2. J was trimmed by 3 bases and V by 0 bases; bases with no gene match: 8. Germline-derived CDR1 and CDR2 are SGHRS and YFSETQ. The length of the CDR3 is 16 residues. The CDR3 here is CASSLVREGGIYEQYF. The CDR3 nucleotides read TGCGCCAGCAGCTTGGTTCGGGAGGGCGGGATCTACGAGCAGTACTTC.

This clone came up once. The CDR3 reads CASSFLRGPGNYGYTF. The CDR3 DNA sequence: TGTGCCAGCAGTTTCCTCAGGGGGCCTGGTAACTATGGCTACACCTTC. The genes are TRBV2 and TRBJ1-2; 8 positions match TRBD1. This CDR3 spans 16 amino acids. Germline-derived CDR1 and CDR2 are SNHLY and FYNNEI. J was trimmed by 1 base and V by 5 bases; bases with no gene match: 9.

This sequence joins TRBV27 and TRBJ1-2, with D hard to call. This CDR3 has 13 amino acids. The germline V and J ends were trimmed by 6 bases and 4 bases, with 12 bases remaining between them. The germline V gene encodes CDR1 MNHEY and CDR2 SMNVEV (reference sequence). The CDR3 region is CASRRNGPYGYTF. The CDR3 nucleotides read TGTGCCAGCAGAAGAAACGGTCCCTATGGCTACACCTTC.

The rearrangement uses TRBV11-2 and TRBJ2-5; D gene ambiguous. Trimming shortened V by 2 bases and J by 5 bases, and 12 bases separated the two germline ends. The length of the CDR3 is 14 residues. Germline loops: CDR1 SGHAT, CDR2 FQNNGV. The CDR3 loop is CASSLRRLRETQYF. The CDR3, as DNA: TGTGCCAGCAGCTTAAGAAGGCTTCGGGAGACCCAGTACTTC.

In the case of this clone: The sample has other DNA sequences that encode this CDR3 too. Here the CDR3 reads CASSLGLAGGGTDTQYF. The CDR3 DNA follows: TGTGCCAGCAGCTTAGGGCTAGCGGGAGGCGGCACAGATACGCAGTATTTT. This chain uses TRBV7-2 with TRBJ2-3, with TRBD2 identical over 11 bases. Per the germline V gene, CDR1 is SGHTA and CDR2 is FQGNSA. This CDR3 region has 17 residues. After removal of 1 base from V and 1 base from J, the junction contained 4 bases not matched to a gene.